Detailed here is one T cell receptor beta chain. Its antigen is unknown. The source of the sample is a study of CD8+ T cells in alopecia areata. Study information: Treatment comprised oral tofacitinib, 5 to 10 mg twice daily, in treated patients.

The researchers isolated CD4+ and CD8+ T cells from PBMCs by sorting. Broader study findings: Clarity of TCR sharing across patients fell short of that in mice, possibly HLA-related.

Following extraction, RNA underwent reverse transcription to cDNA, which served as the sequencing template. TCRdb's copy holds only in-frame clones and misses some; the assay was immunoSEQ multiplex PCR. The table includes 200,000 to 250,000 clones, about 60% detected once. This CDR3 contains 14 residues. CDR1 SNHLY and CDR2 FYNNEI come from the germline V gene. V shed 10 bases and J shed 7 bases, with 20 bases lying between them. The chain combines TRBV2 with TRBJ2-1; D is possibly TRBD1 (5 bases). The sequence came from a human donor with alopecia areata. Sequencing was performed on CD4+ T cells sorted from blood, taken at week 0. CDR3 DNA sequence: TGTGCCACGCGCGGCGTCTCCCCAGGGAATGAGCAGTTCTTC. It is translated as CATRGVSPGNEQFF. Complete variable domain (other parts from reference TRBV2 and TRBJ2-1): EPEVTQTPSHQVTQMGQEVILRCVPISNHLYFYWYRQILGQKVEFLVSFYNNEISEKSEIFDDQFSVERPDGSNFTLKIRSTKLEDSAMYFCATRGVSPGNEQFFGPGTRLTVL.